This is a list of T cell receptor beta chains from one sample in a study of blood T cells in healthy people across ages. TCRdb ran MiXCR on the 5' RACE reads and lists one entry per CDR3 protein. The sample comprises about 730,000 distinct CDR3 sequences, approximately 43% of which are singletons, and more than 20% rests with the top ten. Sequencing used blood. All receptors come from a woman aged 55 to 70 in good health. The CDR3 runs from the conserved cysteine through the conserved F or W. Fields, in order: CDR3 length, J gene, D gene, clone size, V gene, CDR3 DNA, CDR3 protein. The D gene is left open where the match is weak. Some rows mark clone size as missing; the rest say once, few, many or name a class of expanded clone.

>12|TRBJ2-3|NA|many|TRBV20-1
TGCAGTGCTAGAGGAGTAGCGGATACGCAGTATTTT
CSARGVADTQYF
>14|TRBJ1-4|NA|NA|TRBV27
TGTGCCAGCAGTAGACCCAGGGTAAATGAAAAACTGTTTTTT
CASSRPRVNEKLFF
>16|TRBJ2-1|TRBD2|many|TRBV7-2
TGTGCCAGCAGCTTAGAACACCTTCCACTAGCGGGGGTAGGGTTCTTC
CASSLEHLPLAGVGFF
>11|TRBJ1-1|NA|NA|TRBV5-5
TGTGCCAGCACCGTCGGGGCTGAAGCTTTCTTT
CASTVGAEAFF
>17|TRBJ2-3|TRBD2|many|TRBV4-3
TGCGCCAGCAGCCAAAGACCAGCGGGACCTAGCACAGATACGCAGTATTTT
CASSQRPAGPSTDTQYF
>14|TRBJ1-2|NA|NA|TRBV20-1
TGCAGTGCTAGCGAGCAGGGGCCTTTCTATGGCTACACCTTC
CSASEQGPFYGYTF
>11|TRBJ1-2|NA|NA|TRBV9
TGTGCCAGCATGAATACGGGTGGCTACACCTTC
CASMNTGGYTF
>16|TRBJ2-1|TRBD2|once|TRBV28
TGTGCCAGCAGTTTCCCTAGCGGGAGTGACGTGGGTGAGCAGTTCTTC
CASSFPSGSDVGEQFF
>12|TRBJ2-7|NA|NA|TRBV5-1
TGCGCCAGCAGCTTAGGATGGGGCGAGCAGTACTTC
CASSLGWGEQYF
>15|TRBJ1-2|NA|many|TRBV7-2
TGTGCCAGCAGCTTAGCCGAGGGTGTCGGCTATGGCTACACCTTC
CASSLAEGVGYGYTF
>17|TRBJ2-1|NA|few|TRBV7-9
TGTGCCAGCAGCTCCTTGGAACGGGACAAAACCTACAATGAGCAGTTCTTC
CASSSLERDKTYNEQFF
>15|TRBJ2-1|TRBD2|few|TRBV12-3/TRBV12-4
TGTGCCAGCAGTTTGGTACTAGCGGCCAACAATGAGCAGTTCTTC
CASSLVLAANNEQFF
>15|TRBJ2-5|NA|NA|TRBV7-2
TGTGCCAGCAGCTTAGAGGGGGGTTTTCCGGAGACCCAGTACTTC
CASSLEGGFPETQYF
>15|TRBJ2-7|TRBD1|once|TRBV11-2
TGTGCCAGCAGCTTAAGAAGGGACAGGGCTGGCGAGCAGTACTTC
CASSLRRDRAGEQYF
>13|TRBJ2-7|TRBD1|few|TRBV20-1
TGCAGTGCTACGGGACAGGGGGTCCACGAGCAGTACTTC
CSATGQGVHEQYF
>14|TRBJ1-2|NA|few|TRBV20-1
TGCAGTGCTAGAACCCCGACATCGTTCTATGGCTACACCTTC
CSARTPTSFYGYTF
>13|TRBJ2-2|NA|NA|TRBV24-1
TGTGCCACCCACCAGACGAACACCGGGGAGCTGTTTTTT
CATHQTNTGELFF
>16|TRBJ1-6|NA|NA|TRBV9
TGTGCCAGCAGGGGCGGTAACCGATCCTATAATTCACCCCCCCACTTT
CASRGGNRSYNSPPHF
>16|TRBJ2-4|TRBD1|few|TRBV9
TGTGCCAGCAGCGTCGGACAGGCCATAGCCAAAAACATTCAGTACTTC
CASSVGQAIAKNIQYF
>15|TRBJ2-5|NA|NA|TRBV3-1
TGTGCCAGCAGCCAAGATTCAGGGTATTGGGAGACCCAGTACTTC
CASSQDSGYWETQYF
>15|TRBJ2-7|TRBD2|few|TRBV2
TGTGCCAGCAGTACAGGGACTAGCGACTCCTACGAGCAGTACTTC
CASSTGTSDSYEQYF
>14|TRBJ2-1|NA|few|TRBV29-1
TGCAGCGTTGAAGCTGCTGGCTCCTACAATGAGCAGTTCTTC
CSVEAAGSYNEQFF
>14|TRBJ2-3|TRBD2|NA|TRBV7-8
TGTGCCAGCAGCTTAGAACGGGGGGGGAATACGCAGTATTTT
CASSLERGGNTQYF
>14|TRBJ2-5|NA|few|TRBV2
TGTGCCAGCAGTGAAGGACAGGGAGGAGAGACCCAGTACTTC
CASSEGQGGETQYF
>11|TRBJ2-3|NA|NA|TRBV6-1
TGTGCCAGCAGTGAAGTGGACCCGCAGTATTTT
CASSEVDPQYF
>17|TRBJ2-1|TRBD2|NA|TRBV20-1
TGCAGTGCTAGAGATCGACGACTAGCGGGGGCCTACAATGAGCAGTTCTTC
CSARDRRLAGAYNEQFF
>13|TRBJ2-3|NA|NA|TRBV12-3/TRBV12-4
TGTGCCAGCAGTACAGGGTCTTCAGATACGCAGTATTTT
CASSTGSSDTQYF
>14|TRBJ2-1|TRBD2|few|TRBV7-6
TGTGCCAGCAGGCGTACTAGCGGGACCGGTGAGCAGTTCTTC
CASRRTSGTGEQFF
>17|TRBJ2-1|TRBD2|NA|TRBV28
TGTGCCAGCATGACCCCGGGGGGACTAGCGGCTTACAATGAGCAGTTCTTC
CASMTPGGLAAYNEQFF
>15|TRBJ2-5|NA|NA|TRBV24-1
TGTGCCACCAGTCTAGGACCAGCGGAGTACAATGAGCAGTACTTC
CATSLGPAEYNEQYF
>16|TRBJ2-7|TRBD2|NA|TRBV10-3
TGTGCCATCAGTGACCGGGAGACTAGCGGGGGATACGAGCAGTACTTC
CAISDRETSGGYEQYF
>15|TRBJ2-3|TRBD2|few|TRBV12-3/TRBV12-4
TGTGCCAGCACCATCGGGGGGGGCGGCACAGATACGCAGTATTTT
CASTIGGGGTDTQYF
>14|TRBJ1-1|NA|few|TRBV20-1
TGCAGTGCTAGGATCTCGGCGGTGTACACTGAAGCTTTCTTT
CSARISAVYTEAFF
>17|TRBJ2-3|TRBD2|few|TRBV7-6
TGTGCCAGCAGCTTAAGCCGGAGCGGGAGTTCGGCGGATACGCAGTATTTT
CASSLSRSGSSADTQYF
>17|TRBJ1-1|TRBD1|few|TRBV3-1
TGTGCCAGCATCCCATCGACAGGGCTACAGGTGAACACTGAAGCTTTCTTT
CASIPSTGLQVNTEAFF
>23|TRBJ2-1|TRBD1|NA|TRBV4-3
TGCGCCAGCAGCCAGCCGGGACAGGGGGTTGTCGGGAGGGCCGTGGGTTCCTACAATGAGCAGTTCTTC
CASSQPGQGVVGRAVGSYNEQFF
>15|TRBJ2-7|TRBD2|NA|TRBV6-6
TGTGCCAGCAGTCATAGCGGGGGCCAAGCTTACGAGCAGTACTTC
CASSHSGGQAYEQYF
>15|TRBJ2-7|NA|NA|TRBV5-1
TGCGCCAGCAGCTTGGGGGGGAGTAACGGCGACGAGCAGTACTTC
CASSLGGSNGDEQYF
>12|TRBJ2-1|NA|NA|TRBV20-1
TGCAGTGCTGGTGGGGGGGCCGCTGAGCAGTTCTTC
CSAGGGAAEQFF
>9|TRBJ2-1|NA|NA|TRBV29-1
TGCAGCGTTGGCGGTGAGCAGTTCTTC
CSVGGEQFF
>14|TRBJ1-1|TRBD1|NA|TRBV7-3
TGTGCCAGCAGCCGACAGGGGGAGAACACTGAAGCTTTCTTT
CASSRQGENTEAFF
>15|TRBJ2-7|NA|NA|TRBV11-3
TGTGCCAGCAGCTACCGCAGGGGGGAAGTCGATGAGCAGTACTTC
CASSYRRGEVDEQYF
>15|TRBJ1-1|NA|NA|TRBV7-2
TGTGCCAGCAGCTCTGGCGGGACGGGTGGCACTGAAGCTTTCTTT
CASSSGGTGGTEAFF
>15|TRBJ2-3|TRBD2|NA|TRBV27
TGTGCCAGCAGACTAGCGGGAGAGAACACAGATACGCAGTATTTT
CASRLAGENTDTQYF
>15|TRBJ2-1|NA|NA|TRBV4-3
TGCGCCAGCAGCCACCACCGGGACATATACAATGAGCAGTTCTTC
CASSHHRDIYNEQFF
>12|TRBJ1-2|NA|NA|TRBV12-3/TRBV12-4
TGTGCCAGCAGCCTGGGGGCGCGTGGCTACACCTTC
CASSLGARGYTF
>13|TRBJ1-1|NA|NA|TRBV6-2/TRBV6-3
TGTGCCAGCAGTTTCACAGGGAGCACTGAAGCTTTCTTT
CASSFTGSTEAFF
>15|TRBJ2-1|TRBD2|few|TRBV20-1
TGCAGTGCTAAACCACTAGCGGGCCCTTACAATGAGCAGTTCTTC
CSAKPLAGPYNEQFF
>14|TRBJ1-4|NA|few|TRBV20-1
TGCAGTGCCGGGCGGGGGGGCACTAATGAAAAACTGTTTTTT
CSAGRGGTNEKLFF
>13|TRBJ2-1|NA|few|TRBV20-1
TGCAGTGCTGGGAGGAGCTCCTACAATGAGCAGTTCTTC
CSAGRSSYNEQFF
>15|TRBJ2-5|NA|NA|TRBV7-8
TGTGCCAGCAGCTTAGCGCCGTGGGTTAGAGAGACCCAGTACTTC
CASSLAPWVRETQYF
>15|TRBJ2-7|TRBD2|few|TRBV3-1
TGTGCCAGCAGCCAAGAGGCAGCGGGGGGATACGAGCAGTACTTC
CASSQEAAGGYEQYF
>14|TRBJ2-1|TRBD2|NA|TRBV6-1
TGTGCCAGCACCCTGGCGGGGGTCTACAATGAGCAGTTCTTC
CASTLAGVYNEQFF
>12|TRBJ1-1|NA|NA|TRBV29-1
TGCAGCGTTGTACTCCAGGATACTGAAGCTTTCTTT
CSVVLQDTEAFF
>14|TRBJ1-5|TRBD1|once|TRBV24-1
TGTGCCACCAGTGATGCGACAGGGTACAAGCCCCAGCATTTT
CATSDATGYKPQHF
>14|TRBJ2-7|NA|many|TRBV6-6
TGTGCCAGCAGTTATGGCCGTAGCTCCTACGAGCAGTACTTC
CASSYGRSSYEQYF
>17|TRBJ2-7|TRBD2|NA|TRBV7-2
TGTGCCAGCAGCTCAATGGGGGGGGGACTAGGGGGTTATGAGCAGTACTTC
CASSSMGGGLGGYEQYF